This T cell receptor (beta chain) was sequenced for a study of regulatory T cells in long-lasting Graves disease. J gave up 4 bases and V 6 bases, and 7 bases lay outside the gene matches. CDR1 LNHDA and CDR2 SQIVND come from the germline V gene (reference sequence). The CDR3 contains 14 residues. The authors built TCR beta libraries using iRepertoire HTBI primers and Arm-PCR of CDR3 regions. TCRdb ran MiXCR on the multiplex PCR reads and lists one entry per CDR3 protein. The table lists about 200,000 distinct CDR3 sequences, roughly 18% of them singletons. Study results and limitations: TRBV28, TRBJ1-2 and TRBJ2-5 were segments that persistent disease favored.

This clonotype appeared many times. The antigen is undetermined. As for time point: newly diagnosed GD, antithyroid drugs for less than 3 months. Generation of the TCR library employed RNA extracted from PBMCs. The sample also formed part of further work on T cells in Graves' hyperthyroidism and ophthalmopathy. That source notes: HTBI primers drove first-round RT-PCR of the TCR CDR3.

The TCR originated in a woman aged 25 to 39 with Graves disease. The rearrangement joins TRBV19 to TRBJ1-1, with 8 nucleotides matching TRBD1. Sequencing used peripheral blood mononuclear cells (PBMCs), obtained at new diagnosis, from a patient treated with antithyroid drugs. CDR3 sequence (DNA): TGTGCCAGTAGCCCCACGGGACAGGTCACTGAAGCTTTCTTT. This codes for CASSPTGQVTEAFF.